Below are 11 T cell receptor beta chains sequenced from a single sample in a study of cytomegalovirus exposure and HLA in healthy donors. Primers included in the PCR were 60 Vbeta and 13 Jbeta primers. Method: immunoSEQ multiplex PCR; TCRdb's copy keeps in-frame clones and lacks some. The top ten hold approximately 9.2% of the sample, which has more than 90,000 clones, roughly 82% seen once. The sequenced material came from PBMCs. These receptors were taken from a human donor in good health.

The CDR3 is CASSPLGGGRNEQFF. CDR3 nucleotides: TGTGCCAGCAGCCCCTTAGGGGGGGGGAGGAATGAGCAGTTCTTC. The chain joins TRBV5-4 to TRBJ2-1; the D gene is possibly TRBD2 (7 bases). CDR1 is SGHNT and CDR2 is YYREEE in the germline V gene (reference sequence). This CDR3 has 15 residues. V was trimmed by 4 bases and J by 7 bases, leaving 18 bases between them. The complete variable domain, with remaining parts taken from reference TRBV5-4 and TRBJ2-1, reads ETGVTQSPTHLIKTRGQQVTLRCSSQSGHNTVSWYQQALGQGPQFIFQYYREEENGRGNFPPRFSGLQFPNYSSELNVNALELDDSALYLCASSPLGGGRNEQFFGPGTRLTVL.

This sequence joins TRBV6-5 and TRBJ2-7; 9 bases line up with TRBD1. Germline-derived CDR1 and CDR2 are MNHEY and SVGAGI. This CDR3 contains 13 residues. Unmatched junction bases numbered 8, after V lost 5 bases and J lost 9 bases. Here the CDR3 DNA reads TGTGCCAGCAGTCCCGGGACAGGGCTTAGGCAGTACTTC. It yields the protein CASSPGTGLRQYF.

This chain uses TRBV18 with TRBJ1-1; D is unclear. V dropped 3 bases and J dropped 1 base, with 15 bases sitting between them. Per the germline V gene, CDR1 is KGHSH and CDR2 is LQKENI. This CDR3 is 16 amino acids long. Written as DNA, the CDR3 is TGTGCCAGCTCACCTCGGGAGTGGGGTGAGAACACTGAAGCTTTCTTT. Translation gives CASSPREWGENTEAFF.

This clone occurred a few times. The CDR3 DNA reads TGTGCCAGCAGCCCTTACCGGTCAAGGGGGAGTGGAGTTGAGCAGTACTTC. It yields the protein CASSPYRSRGSGVEQYF. The chain joins TRBV11-2 to TRBJ2-7, with a weak D call TRBD1 (6 bases). Trimming pared 5 bases from V and 7 bases from J, leaving 27 bases between. Germline CDR1 reads SGHAT; CDR2 reads FQNNGV. There are 17 residues in the CDR3. Filled out from reference TRBV11-2 and TRBJ2-7, the complete variable domain reads EAGVAQSPRYKIIEKRQSVAFWCNPISGHATLYWYQQILGQGPKLLIQFQNNGVVDDSQLPKDRFSAERLKGVDSTLKIQPAKLEDSAVYLCASSPYRSRGSGVEQYFGPGTRLTVT.

This chain uses TRBV10-1 with TRBJ2-2; 8 bases align to TRBD1. The CDR3 covers 15 residues. Germline CDR1 WNHNN, CDR2 SYGVQD (reference sequence). With V trimmed by 2 bases and J by 5 bases, 4 bases remained unmatched. CDR3 sequence (DNA): TGCGCCAGCAGTGAGGTTACAGGGGGTACCGGGGAGCTGTTTTTT. Amino acid sequence: CASSEVTGGTGELFF.

The V call is TRBV7-6, the J call TRBJ1-2; 8 nucleotides match TRBD1. This CDR3 has 17 amino acids. Per the germline V gene, CDR1 is SGHVS and CDR2 is FNYEAQ. The V segment lost 1 base and the J segment 5 bases; nucleotides outside the gene matches: 12. The CDR3 sequence: CASSLVPRRGPKYGYTF. CDR3 coding DNA: TGTGCCAGCAGCTTAGTGCCCCGCAGGGGGCCGAAGTATGGCTACACCTTC. The full variable domain, with the rest looked up from reference TRBV7-6 and TRBJ1-2, is GAGVSQSPRYKVTKRGQDVALRCDPISGHVSLYWYRQALGQGPEFLTYFNYEAQQDKSGLPNDRFSAERPEGSISTLTIQRTEQRDSAMYRCASSLVPRRGPKYGYTFGSGTRLTVV.

The chain joins TRBV2 to TRBJ1-5; 10 bases are a match to TRBD1. Germline values: CDR1 SNHLY, CDR2 FYNNEI. There are 14 residues in the CDR3. The V gene end was trimmed by 8 bases and the J gene end by 6 bases; junction bases not matched to a gene: 7. CDR3 loop: CASGDRGISQPQHF. For the CDR3, the DNA is TGTGCCAGCGGGGACAGGGGTATTAGTCAGCCCCAGCATTTT. Variable domain in full (rest from reference TRBV2 and TRBJ1-5): EPEVTQTPSHQVTQMGQEVILRCVPISNHLYFYWYRQILGQKVEFLVSFYNNEISEKSEIFDDQFSVERPDGSNFTLKIRSTKLEDSAMYFCASGDRGISQPQHFGDGTRLSIL.

The V call is TRBV5-1, the J call TRBJ2-7; the match to TRBD2 covers 8 bases. CDR3 length: 14 residues. CDR1 and CDR2 from the germline V gene are SGHRS and YFSETQ. V was clipped by 2 bases and J by 3 bases; unmatched bases: 4. CDR3 sequence: CASSLAGANYEQYF. In nucleotides, the CDR3 is TGCGCCAGCAGCTTAGCGGGAGCCAACTACGAGCAGTACTTC.

This rearrangement joins TRBV15 to TRBJ2-5; tentative D call: TRBD1 (6 bases). Germline lookup yields CDR1 LNHNV and CDR2 YYDKDF (reference sequence). With 1 base removed from V and 1 base from J, the gap between germline ends came to 13 bases. The CDR3 consists of 16 residues. CDR3 sequence (DNA): TGTGCCACCAGCAGAGCCAATTGGGGGCCCCAAGAGACCCAGTACTTC. Residues: CATSRANWGPQETQYF.

This clone was seen only once. The chain carries TRBV5-1 and TRBJ1-1; D unclear. This CDR3 comprises 14 residues. CDR1 is SGHRS and CDR2 is YFSETQ in the germline V gene. Trimming took 0 bases from V and 4 from J, leaving 10 bases between them. The CDR3 bases are TGCGCCAGCAGCTTGGAATCCAGTGGCACTGAAGCTTTCTTT. Amino acid sequence: CASSLESSGTEAFF. Together with reference TRBV5-1 and TRBJ1-1, the CDR3 gives the full variable domain: KAGVTQTPRYLIKTRGQQVTLSCSPISGHRSVSWYQQTPGQGLQFLFEYFSETQRNKGNFPGRFSGRQFSNSRSEMNVSTLELGDSALYLCASSLESSGTEAFFGQGTRLTVV.

The rearrangement joins TRBV5-1 to TRBJ2-2, with D possibly matching TRBD1 (5 bases). Germline-derived CDR1 and CDR2 are SGHRS and YFSETQ. The V gene lost 4 bases and the J gene lost 0 bases, with 13 bases spanning the gap. CDR3 length: 16 amino acids. CDR3 protein: CASSLLDSTNTGELFF. The DNA for the CDR3 is TGCGCCAGCAGCCTCCTCGACAGCACGAACACCGGGGAGCTGTTTTTT.